The present T cell receptor beta chain was sequenced within a study of cytomegalovirus exposure and HLA in healthy donors. General study results and limits: Analyzed later, most CMV-associated TCR beta chains appeared HLA-restricted.

In the PCR, 60 Vbeta and 13 Jbeta primers were used. The repertoire was sequenced with immunoSEQ multiplex PCR; TCRdb's copy has only in-frame clones and lacks some. Of roughly 170,000 clones in the sample, less than 90% are singletons; the top ten hold approximately 4.1%. About this clone itself: Its antigen is not known.

Germline trimming cut 2 bases from V and 7 bases from J; bases unmatched to any gene: 20. CDR3 length equals 19 residues. The sample was PBMCs. This chain uses TRBV23-1 with TRBJ2-1; 7 positions match TRBD2. TRBV23-1 is noted as an ORF with a role that remains uncertain. The clonotype originates from a woman between 45 and 65 years old in good health and CMV-seropositive. The CDR3 loop is CASSQGHVKGLAATNEQFF. The CDR3 coding sequence is TGCGCCAGCAGTCAAGGACACGTTAAAGGGCTAGCGGCCACTAATGAGCAGTTCTTC.